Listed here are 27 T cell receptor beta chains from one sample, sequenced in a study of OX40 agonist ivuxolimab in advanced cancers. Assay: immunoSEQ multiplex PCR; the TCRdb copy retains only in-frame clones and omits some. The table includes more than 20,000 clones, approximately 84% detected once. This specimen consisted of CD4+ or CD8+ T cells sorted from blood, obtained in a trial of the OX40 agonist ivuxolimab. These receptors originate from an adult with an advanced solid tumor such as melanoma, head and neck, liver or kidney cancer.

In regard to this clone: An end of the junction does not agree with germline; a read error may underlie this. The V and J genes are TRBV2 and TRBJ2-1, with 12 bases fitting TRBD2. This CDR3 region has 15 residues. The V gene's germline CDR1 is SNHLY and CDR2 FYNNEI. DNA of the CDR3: TGTGCCAGCACTGAAAGACTAGCGGGAGCCAATGAGCAGTTCTTC. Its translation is CASTERLAGANEQFF.

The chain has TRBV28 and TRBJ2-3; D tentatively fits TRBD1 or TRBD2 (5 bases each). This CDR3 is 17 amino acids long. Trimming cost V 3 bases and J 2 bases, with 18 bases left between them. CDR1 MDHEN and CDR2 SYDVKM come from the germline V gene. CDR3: CASSFPRRWGITDTQYF. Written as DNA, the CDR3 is TGTGCCAGCAGTTTCCCCCGGAGATGGGGGATCACAGATACGCAGTATTTT.

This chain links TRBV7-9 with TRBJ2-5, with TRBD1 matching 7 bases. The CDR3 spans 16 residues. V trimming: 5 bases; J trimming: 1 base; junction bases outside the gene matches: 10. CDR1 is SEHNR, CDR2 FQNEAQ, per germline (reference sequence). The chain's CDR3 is CASSRSSGQTQETQYF. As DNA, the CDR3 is TGTGCCAGCAGCCGTAGTTCGGGACAGACCCAAGAGACCCAGTACTTC.

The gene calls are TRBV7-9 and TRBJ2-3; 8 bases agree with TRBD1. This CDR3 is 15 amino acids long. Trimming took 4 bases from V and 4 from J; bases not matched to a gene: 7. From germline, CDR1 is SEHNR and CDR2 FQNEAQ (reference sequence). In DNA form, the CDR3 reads TGTGCCAGCAGCTCCTGGACAGGGCGGGCAGATACGCAGTATTTT. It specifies CASSSWTGRADTQYF.

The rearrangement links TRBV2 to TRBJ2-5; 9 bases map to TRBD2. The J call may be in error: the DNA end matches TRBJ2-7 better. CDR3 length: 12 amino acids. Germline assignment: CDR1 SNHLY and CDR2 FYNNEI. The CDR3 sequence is CASKTSGYEQYF. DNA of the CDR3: TGTGCCAGCAAGACTAGCGGTTACGAGCAGTACTTC.

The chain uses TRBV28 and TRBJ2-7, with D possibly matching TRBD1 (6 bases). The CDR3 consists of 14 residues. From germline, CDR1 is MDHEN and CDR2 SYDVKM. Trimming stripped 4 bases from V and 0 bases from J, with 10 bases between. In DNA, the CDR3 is TGTGCCAGCAGTTACCGGGACAACTCCTACGAGCAGTACTTC. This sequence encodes CASSYRDNSYEQYF.

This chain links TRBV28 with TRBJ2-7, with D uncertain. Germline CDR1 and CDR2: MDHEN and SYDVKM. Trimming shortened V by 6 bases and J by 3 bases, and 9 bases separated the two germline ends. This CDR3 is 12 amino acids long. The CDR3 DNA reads TGTGCCAGCAGCGAAGACTTCTACGAGCAGTACTTC. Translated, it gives CASSEDFYEQYF.

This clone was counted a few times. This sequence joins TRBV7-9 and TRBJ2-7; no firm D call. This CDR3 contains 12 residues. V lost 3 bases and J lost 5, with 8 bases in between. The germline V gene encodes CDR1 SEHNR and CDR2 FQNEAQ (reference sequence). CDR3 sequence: CASSFHFDEQYF. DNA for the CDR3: TGTGCCAGCAGCTTTCACTTCGACGAGCAGTACTTC.

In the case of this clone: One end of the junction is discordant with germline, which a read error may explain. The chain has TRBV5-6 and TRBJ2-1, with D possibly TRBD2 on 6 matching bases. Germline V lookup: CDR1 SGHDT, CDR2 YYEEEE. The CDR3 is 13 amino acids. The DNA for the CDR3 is TGTGCCAGCAGCCCCACTAGCTACCATGAGCAGTTCTTC. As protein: CASSPTSYHEQFF.

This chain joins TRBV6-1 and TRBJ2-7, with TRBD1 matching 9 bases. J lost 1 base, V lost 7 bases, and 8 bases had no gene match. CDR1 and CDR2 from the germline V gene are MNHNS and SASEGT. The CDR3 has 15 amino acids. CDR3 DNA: TGTGCCAGCAAGCCCGGGACAGGGCGATCCTACGAGCAGTACTTC. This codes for CASKPGTGRSYEQYF.

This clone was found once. This CDR3 is CASSSGGVVYEQYF. The CDR3 coding sequence is TGTGCCAGCAGCTCAGGGGGAGTGGTATACGAGCAGTACTTC. The gene calls are TRBV7-8 and TRBJ2-7; 7 bases line up with TRBD1. Germline V gene sequence: CDR1 SGHVS, CDR2 FQNEAQ. V dropped 4 bases and J dropped 4; count of bases not matched to a gene: 7. CDR3 length: 14 residues.

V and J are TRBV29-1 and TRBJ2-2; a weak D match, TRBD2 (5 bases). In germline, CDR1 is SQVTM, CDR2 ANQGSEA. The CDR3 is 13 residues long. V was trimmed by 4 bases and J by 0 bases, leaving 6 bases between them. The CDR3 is CSVGLTNTGELFF. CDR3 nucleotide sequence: TGCAGCGTTGGACTAACGAACACCGGGGAGCTGTTTTTT.

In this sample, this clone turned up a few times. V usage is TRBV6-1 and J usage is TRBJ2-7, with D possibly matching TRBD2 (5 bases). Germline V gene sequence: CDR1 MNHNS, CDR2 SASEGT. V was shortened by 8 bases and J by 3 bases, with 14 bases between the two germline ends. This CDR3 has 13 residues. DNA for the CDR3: TGTGCCAGCTGTACTAGTGCTCACTACGAGCAGTACTTC. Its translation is CASCTSAHYEQYF.

The chain's CDR3 is CASSPLAGAYEQYF. CDR3 bases: TGTGCCAGCAGCCCACTAGCGGGGGCCTACGAGCAGTACTTC. The chain is built from TRBV27 and TRBJ2-7; the match to TRBD2 covers 11 bases. The CDR3 contains 14 residues. From germline, CDR1 is MNHEY and CDR2 SMNVEV (reference sequence). The V gene end was trimmed by 6 bases and the J gene end by 2 bases; junction bases not matched to a gene: 3.

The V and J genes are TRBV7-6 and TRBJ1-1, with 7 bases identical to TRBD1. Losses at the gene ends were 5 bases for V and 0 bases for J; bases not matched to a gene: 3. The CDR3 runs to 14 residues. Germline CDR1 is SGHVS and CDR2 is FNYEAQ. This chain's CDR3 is CASSMGQLNTEAFF. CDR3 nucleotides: TGTGCCAGCAGCATGGGACAGCTGAACACTGAAGCTTTCTTT.

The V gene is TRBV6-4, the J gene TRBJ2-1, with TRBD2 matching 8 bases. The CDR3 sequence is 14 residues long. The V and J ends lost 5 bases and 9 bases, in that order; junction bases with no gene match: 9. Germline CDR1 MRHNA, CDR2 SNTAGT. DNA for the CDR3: TGTGCCAGCAGTTCATCGGGAGGGTATGGTGAGCAGTTCTTC. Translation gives CASSSSGGYGEQFF.

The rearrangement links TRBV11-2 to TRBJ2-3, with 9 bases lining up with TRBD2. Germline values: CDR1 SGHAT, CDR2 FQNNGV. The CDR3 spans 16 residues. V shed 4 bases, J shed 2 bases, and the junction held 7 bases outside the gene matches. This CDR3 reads CASSSPTSGDTDTQYF. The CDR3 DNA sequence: TGTGCCAGCAGCTCCCCGACTAGCGGTGACACAGATACGCAGTATTTT.

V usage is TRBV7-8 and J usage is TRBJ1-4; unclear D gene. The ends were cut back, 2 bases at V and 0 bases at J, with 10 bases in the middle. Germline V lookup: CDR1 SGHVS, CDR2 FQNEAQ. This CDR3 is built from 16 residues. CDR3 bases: TGTGCCAGCAGCTTAACAGAGTATGCAACTAATGAAAAACTGTTTTTT. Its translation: CASSLTEYATNEKLFF.

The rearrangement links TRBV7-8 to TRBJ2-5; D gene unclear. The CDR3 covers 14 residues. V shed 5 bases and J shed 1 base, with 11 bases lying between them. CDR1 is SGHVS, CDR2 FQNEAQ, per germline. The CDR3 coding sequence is TGTGCCAGCAGCACCCAGTTCCCCCAAGAGACCCAGTACTTC. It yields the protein CASSTQFPQETQYF. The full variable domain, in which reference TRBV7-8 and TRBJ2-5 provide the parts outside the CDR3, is GAGVSQSPRYKVAKRGQDVALRCDPISGHVSLFWYQQALGQGPEFLTYFQNEAQLDKSGLPSDRFFAERPEGSVSTLKIQRTQQEDSAVYLCASSTQFPQETQYFGPGTRLLVL.

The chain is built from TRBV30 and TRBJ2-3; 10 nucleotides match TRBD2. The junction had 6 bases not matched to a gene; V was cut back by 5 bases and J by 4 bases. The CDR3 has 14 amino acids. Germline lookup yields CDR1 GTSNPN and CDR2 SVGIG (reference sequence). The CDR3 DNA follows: TGTGCCTGGTCCCTAGCGGGAGTATCAGATACGCAGTATTTT. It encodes CAWSLAGVSDTQYF.

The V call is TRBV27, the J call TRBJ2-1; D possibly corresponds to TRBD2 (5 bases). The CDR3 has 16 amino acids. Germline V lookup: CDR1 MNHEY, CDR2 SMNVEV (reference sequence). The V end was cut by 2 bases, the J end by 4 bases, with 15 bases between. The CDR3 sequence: CASSLLAPLGYNEQFF. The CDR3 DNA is TGTGCCAGCAGTTTACTAGCTCCCCTGGGGTACAATGAGCAGTTCTTC.

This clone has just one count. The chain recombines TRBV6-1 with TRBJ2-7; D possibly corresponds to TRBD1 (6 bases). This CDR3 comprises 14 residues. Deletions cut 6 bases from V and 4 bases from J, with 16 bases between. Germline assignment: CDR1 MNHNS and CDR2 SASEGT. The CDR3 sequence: CASRVGRGVYEQYF. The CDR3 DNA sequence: TGTGCCAGCAGGGTCGGCAGGGGTGTGTACGAGCAGTACTTC.

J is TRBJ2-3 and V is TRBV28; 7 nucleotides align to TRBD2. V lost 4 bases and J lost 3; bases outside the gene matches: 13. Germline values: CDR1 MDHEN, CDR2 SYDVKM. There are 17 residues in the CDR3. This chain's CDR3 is CASSSPGEVGGTDTQYF. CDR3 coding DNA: TGTGCCAGCAGTTCCCCGGGGGAAGTGGGGGGGACAGATACGCAGTATTTT.

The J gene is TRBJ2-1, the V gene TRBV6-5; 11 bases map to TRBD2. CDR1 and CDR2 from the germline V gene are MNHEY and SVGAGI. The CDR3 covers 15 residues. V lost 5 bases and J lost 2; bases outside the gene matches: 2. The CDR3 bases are TGTGCCAGCAGTGTGACTAGCGGGACCTACAATGAGCAGTTCTTC. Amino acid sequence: CASSVTSGTYNEQFF.

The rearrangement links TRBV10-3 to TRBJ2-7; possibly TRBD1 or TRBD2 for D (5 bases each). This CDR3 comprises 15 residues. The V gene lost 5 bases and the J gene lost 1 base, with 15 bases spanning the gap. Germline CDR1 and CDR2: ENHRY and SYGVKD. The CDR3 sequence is CAISPGAGLSYEQYF. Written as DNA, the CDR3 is TGTGCCATCAGTCCCGGGGCAGGGTTATCCTACGAGCAGTACTTC.

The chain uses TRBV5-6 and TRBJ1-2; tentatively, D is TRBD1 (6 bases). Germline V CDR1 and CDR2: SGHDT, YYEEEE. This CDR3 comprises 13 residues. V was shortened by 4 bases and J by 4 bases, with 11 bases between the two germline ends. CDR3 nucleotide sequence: TGTGCCAGCAGCACCGGGGGCTCCTATGGCTACACCTTC. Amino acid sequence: CASSTGGSYGYTF.

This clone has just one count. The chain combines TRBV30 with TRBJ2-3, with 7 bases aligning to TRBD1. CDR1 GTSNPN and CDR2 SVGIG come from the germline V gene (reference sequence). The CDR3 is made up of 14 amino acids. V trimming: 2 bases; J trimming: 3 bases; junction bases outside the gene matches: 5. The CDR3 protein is CAWSLTGVTDTQYF. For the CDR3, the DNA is TGTGCCTGGAGTCTAACAGGGGTGACAGATACGCAGTATTTT.